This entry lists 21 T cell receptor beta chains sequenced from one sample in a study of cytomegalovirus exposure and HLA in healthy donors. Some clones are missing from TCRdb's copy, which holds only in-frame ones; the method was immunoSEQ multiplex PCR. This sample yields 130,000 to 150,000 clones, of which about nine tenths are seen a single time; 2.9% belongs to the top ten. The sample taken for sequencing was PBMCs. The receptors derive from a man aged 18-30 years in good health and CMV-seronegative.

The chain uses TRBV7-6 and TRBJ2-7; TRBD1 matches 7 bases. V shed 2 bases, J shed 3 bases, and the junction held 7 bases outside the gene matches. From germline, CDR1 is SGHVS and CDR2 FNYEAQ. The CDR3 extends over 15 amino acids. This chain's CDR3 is CASSLTRDSVYEQYF. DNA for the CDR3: TGTGCCAGCAGCTTAACGAGGGACAGCGTCTACGAGCAGTACTTC.

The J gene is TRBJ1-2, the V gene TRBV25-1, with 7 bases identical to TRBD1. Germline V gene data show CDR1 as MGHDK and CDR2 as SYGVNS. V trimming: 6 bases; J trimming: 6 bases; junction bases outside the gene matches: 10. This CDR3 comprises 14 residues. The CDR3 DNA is TGTGCCAGCAGCCGCGGCCAGGGGGAAAATGGCTACACCTTC. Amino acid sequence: CASSRGQGENGYTF.

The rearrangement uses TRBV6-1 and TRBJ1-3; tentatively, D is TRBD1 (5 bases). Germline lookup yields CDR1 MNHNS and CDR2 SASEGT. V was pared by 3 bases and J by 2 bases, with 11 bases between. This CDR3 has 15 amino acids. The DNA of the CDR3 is TGTGCCAGCAGTGAGGGCAGGGTGGCTGGAAACACCATATATTTT. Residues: CASSEGRVAGNTIYF.

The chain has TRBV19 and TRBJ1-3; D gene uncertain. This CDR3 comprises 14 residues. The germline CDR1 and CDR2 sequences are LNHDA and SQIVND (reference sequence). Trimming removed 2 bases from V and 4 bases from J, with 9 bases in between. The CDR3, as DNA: TGTGCCAGTAGTATACCGCCCCAGGGAAACACCATATATTTT. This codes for CASSIPPQGNTIYF.

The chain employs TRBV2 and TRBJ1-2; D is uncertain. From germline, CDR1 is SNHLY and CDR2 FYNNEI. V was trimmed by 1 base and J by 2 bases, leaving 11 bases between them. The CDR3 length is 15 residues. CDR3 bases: TGTGCCAGCAGTGAAGTGGGCCAGAGAAACTATGGCTACACCTTC. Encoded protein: CASSEVGQRNYGYTF.

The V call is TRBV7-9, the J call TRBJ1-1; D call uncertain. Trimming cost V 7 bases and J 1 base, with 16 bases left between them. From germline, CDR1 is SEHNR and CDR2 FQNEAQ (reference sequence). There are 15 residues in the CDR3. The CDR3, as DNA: TGTGCCAGCACCCCCTCGGTGGGGAGGAACACTGAAGCTTTCTTT. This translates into CASTPSVGRNTEAFF.

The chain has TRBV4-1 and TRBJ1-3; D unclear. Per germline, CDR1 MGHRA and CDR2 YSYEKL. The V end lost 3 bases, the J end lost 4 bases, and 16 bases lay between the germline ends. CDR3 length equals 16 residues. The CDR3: CASSHLLEIHGNTIYF. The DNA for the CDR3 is TGCGCCAGCAGCCACCTATTGGAGATCCACGGAAACACCATATATTTT.

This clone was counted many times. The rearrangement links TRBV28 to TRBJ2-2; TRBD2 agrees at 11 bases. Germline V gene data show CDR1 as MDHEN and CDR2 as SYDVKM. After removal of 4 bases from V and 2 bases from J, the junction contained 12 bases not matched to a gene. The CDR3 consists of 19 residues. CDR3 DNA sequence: TGTGCCAGCAGTTATATTTCCGGGACTAGCGGACTAAACACCGGGGAGCTGTTTTTT. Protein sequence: CASSYISGTSGLNTGELFF.

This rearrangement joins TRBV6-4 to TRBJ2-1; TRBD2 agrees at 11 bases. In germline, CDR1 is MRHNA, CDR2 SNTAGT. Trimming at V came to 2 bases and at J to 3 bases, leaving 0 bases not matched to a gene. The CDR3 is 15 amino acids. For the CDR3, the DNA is TGTGCCAGCAGTGACGGGACTAGCGGCTACAATGAGCAGTTCTTC. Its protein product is CASSDGTSGYNEQFF.

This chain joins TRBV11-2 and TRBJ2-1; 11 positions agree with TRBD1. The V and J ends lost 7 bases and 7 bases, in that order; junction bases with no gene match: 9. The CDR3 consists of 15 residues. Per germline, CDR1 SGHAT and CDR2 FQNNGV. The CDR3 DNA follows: TGTGCCAGCATCGGACAGGGGGCGCGCGTTAATGAGCAGTTCTTC. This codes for CASIGQGARVNEQFF. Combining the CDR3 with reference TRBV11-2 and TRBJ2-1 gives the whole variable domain EAGVAQSPRYKIIEKRQSVAFWCNPISGHATLYWYQQILGQGPKLLIQFQNNGVVDDSQLPKDRFSAERLKGVDSTLKIQPAKLEDSAVYLCASIGQGARVNEQFFGPGTRLTVL.

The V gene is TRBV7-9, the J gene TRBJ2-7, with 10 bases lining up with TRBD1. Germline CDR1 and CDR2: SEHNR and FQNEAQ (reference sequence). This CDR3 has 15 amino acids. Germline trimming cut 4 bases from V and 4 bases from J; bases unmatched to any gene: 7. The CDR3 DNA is TGTGCCAGCAGCTCGGGACAGGGGCCATCTTACGAGCAGTACTTC. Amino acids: CASSSGQGPSYEQYF.

CDR3 region: CASSEQGGAGELFF. The CDR3 DNA reads TGTGCCAGCAGTGAGCAGGGAGGCGCCGGGGAGCTGTTTTTT. The rearrangement joins TRBV6-4 to TRBJ2-2; tentatively, D is TRBD2 (6 bases). V lost 3 bases to trimming and J lost 6 bases, with 11 bases between them. Germline-derived CDR1 and CDR2 are MRHNA and SNTAGT. The CDR3 has 14 amino acids.

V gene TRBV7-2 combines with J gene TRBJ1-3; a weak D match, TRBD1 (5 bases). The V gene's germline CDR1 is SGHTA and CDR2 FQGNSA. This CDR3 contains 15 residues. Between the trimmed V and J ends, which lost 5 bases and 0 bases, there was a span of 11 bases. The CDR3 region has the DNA TGTGCCAGCAGCGCCTGGGGACTCTCTGGAAACACCATATATTTT. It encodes CASSAWGLSGNTIYF. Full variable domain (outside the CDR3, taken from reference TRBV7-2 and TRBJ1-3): GAGVSQSPSNKVTEKGKDVELRCDPISGHTALYWYRQSLGQGLEFLIYFQGNSAPDKSGLPSDRFSAERTGGSVSTLTIQRTQQEDSAVYLCASSAWGLSGNTIYFGEGSWLTVV.

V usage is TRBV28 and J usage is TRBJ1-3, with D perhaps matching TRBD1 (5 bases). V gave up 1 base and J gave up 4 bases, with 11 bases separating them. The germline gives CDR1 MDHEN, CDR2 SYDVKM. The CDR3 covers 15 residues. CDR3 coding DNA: TGTGCCAGCAGTTTATTCCGGGGGTCAGGAAACACCATATATTTT. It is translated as CASSLFRGSGNTIYF.

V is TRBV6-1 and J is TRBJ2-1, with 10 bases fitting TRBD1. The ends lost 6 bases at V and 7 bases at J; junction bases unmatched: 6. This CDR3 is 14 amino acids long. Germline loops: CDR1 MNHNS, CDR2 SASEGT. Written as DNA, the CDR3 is TGTGCCAGCAGGGACAGGGGGGAAGTAAATGAGCAGTTCTTC. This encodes CASRDRGEVNEQFF.

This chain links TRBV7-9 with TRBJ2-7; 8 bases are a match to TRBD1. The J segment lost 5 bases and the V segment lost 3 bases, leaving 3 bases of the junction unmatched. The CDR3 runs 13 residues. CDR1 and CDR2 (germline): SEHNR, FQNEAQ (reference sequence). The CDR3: CASSLWGQDEQYF. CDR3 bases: TGTGCCAGCAGCTTGTGGGGACAGGACGAGCAGTACTTC.

The CDR3 loop reads CSVGTGWDQPQHF. The CDR3 bases are TGCAGCGTTGGGACAGGGTGGGACCAGCCCCAGCATTTT. The chain has TRBV29-1 and TRBJ1-5, with 8 bases matching TRBD1. V was clipped by 4 bases and J by 7 bases; unmatched bases: 6. This CDR3 is built from 13 residues. Germline V gives CDR1 SQVTM, CDR2 ANQGSEA.

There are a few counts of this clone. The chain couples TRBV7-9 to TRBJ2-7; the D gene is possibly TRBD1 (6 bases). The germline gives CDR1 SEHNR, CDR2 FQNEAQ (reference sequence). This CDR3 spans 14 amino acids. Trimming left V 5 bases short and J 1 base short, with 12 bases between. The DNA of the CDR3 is TGTGCCAGCAGCAGGGGGACCCCTTCCTACGAGCAGTACTTC. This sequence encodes CASSRGTPSYEQYF.

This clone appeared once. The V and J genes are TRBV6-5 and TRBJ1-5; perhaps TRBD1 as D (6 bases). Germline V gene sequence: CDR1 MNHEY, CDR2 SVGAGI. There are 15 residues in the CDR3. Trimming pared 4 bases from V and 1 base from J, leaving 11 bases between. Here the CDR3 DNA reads TGTGCCAGCAGTTGGGGAAGGGGGAGCAATCAGCCCCAGCATTTT. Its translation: CASSWGRGSNQPQHF.

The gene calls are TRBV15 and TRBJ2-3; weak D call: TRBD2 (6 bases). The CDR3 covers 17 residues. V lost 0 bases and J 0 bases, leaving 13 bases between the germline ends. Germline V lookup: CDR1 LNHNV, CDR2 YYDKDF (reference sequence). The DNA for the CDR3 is TGTGCCACCAGCAGAGATAAAGGAGGGCGGAGCACAGATACGCAGTATTTT. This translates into CATSRDKGGRSTDTQYF.

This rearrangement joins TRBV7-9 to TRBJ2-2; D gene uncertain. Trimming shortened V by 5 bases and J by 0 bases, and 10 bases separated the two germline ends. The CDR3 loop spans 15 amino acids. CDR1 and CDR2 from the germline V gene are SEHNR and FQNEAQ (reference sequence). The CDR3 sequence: CASSTNSANTGELFF. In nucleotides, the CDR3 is TGTGCCAGCAGCACGAACTCGGCGAACACCGGGGAGCTGTTTTTT.